This T cell receptor (beta chain) was observed in a study of cytomegalovirus exposure and HLA in healthy donors. V lost 0 bases to trimming and J lost 10 bases, with 13 bases between them. From germline, CDR1 is SGHTA and CDR2 FQGNSA. The CDR3 length is 14 residues. Points from the study as a whole: V- and J-gene trimming of TCR beta was linked (in a later analysis) to a missense DCLRE1C variant. Sequencing likely generated an artifact that appeared as a cluster of highly shared sequence variants.

The study ran its PCR with 60 Vbeta and 13 Jbeta primers. Method: immunoSEQ multiplex PCR; TCRdb's copy keeps in-frame clones and lacks some. The profile shows 25,000 to 40,000 clones, about 65% of them singletons. In regard to this clone: Its antigen is not known.

This chain links TRBV7-2 with TRBJ2-1, with D unclear. This receptor was obtained from a man aged 50 to 60 in good health and CMV-seropositive. Sequences were obtained from PBMCs. In nucleotides, the CDR3 is TGTGCCAGCAGCTTAGCGCTTAAGCTCCACGAGCAGTTCTTC. This encodes CASSLALKLHEQFF.